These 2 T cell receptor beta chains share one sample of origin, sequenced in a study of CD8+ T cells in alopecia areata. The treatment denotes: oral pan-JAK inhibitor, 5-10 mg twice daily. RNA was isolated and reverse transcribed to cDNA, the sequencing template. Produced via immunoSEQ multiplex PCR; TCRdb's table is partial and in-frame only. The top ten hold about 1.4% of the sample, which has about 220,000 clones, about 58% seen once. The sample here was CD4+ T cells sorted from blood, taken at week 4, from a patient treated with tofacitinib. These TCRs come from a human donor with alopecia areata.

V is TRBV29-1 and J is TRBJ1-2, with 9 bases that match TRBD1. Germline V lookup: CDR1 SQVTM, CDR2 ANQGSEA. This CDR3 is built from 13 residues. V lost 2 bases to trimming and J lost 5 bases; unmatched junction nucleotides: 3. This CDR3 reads CSVERDRDYGYTF. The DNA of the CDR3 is TGCAGCGTTGAAAGGGACAGGGATTATGGCTACACCTTC.

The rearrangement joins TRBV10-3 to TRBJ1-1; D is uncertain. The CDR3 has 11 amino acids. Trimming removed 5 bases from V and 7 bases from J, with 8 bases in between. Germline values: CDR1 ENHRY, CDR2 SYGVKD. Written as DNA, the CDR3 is TGTGCCATCAGTCAAAAAGATGAAGCTTTCTTT. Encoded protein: CAISQKDEAFF.